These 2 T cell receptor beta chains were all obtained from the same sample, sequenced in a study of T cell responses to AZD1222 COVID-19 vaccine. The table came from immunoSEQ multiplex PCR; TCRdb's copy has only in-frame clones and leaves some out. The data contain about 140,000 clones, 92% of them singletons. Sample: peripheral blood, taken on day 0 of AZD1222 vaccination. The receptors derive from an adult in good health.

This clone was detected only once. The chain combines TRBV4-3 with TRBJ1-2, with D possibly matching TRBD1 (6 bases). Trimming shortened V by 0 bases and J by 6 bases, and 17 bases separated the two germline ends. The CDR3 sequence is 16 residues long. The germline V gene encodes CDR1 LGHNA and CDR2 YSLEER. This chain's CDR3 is CASSQDIVQGLDGYTF. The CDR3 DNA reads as TGCGCCAGCAGCCAAGATATCGTCCAGGGGCTCGATGGCTACACCTTC.

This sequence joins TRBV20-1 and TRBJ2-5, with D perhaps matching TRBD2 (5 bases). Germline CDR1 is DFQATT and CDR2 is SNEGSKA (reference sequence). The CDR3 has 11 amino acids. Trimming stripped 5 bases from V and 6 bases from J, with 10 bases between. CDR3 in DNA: TGCAGTGCTCGGGCGGGCCAGACCCAGTACTTC. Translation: CSARAGQTQYF.